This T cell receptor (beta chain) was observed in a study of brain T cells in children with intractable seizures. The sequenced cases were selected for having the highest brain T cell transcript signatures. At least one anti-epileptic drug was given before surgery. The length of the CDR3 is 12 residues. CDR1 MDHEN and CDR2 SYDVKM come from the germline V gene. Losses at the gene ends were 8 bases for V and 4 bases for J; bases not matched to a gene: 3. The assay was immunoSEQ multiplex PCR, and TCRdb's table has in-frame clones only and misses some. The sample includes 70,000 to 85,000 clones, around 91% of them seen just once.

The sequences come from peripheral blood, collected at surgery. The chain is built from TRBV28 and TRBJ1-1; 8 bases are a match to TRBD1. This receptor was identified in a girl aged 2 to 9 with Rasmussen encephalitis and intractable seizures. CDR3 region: CASRTGSTEAFF. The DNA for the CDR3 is TGTGCCAGCCGGACAGGGTCCACTGAAGCTTTCTTT.